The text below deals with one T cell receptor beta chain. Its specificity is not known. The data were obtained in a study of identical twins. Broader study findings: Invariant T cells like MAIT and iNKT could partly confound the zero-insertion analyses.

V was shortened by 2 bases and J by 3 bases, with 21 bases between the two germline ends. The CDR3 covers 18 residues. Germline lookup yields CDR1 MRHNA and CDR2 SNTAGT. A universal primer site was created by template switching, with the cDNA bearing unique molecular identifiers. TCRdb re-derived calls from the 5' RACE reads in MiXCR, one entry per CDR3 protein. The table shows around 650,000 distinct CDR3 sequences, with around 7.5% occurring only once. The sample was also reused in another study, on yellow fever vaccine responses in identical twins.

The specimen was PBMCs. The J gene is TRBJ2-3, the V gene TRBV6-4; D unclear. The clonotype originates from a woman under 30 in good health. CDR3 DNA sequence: TGTGCCAGCAGTGACAAGAATAGTGGGTATGGTACGACAGATACGCAGTATTTT. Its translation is CASSDKNSGYGTTDTQYF.